Each of the 24 T cell receptor beta chains below was sequenced from the same sample in a study of T cell repertoires in cytomegalovirus infection. From the reads, TCRdb called clonotypes with MiXCR, one entry per CDR3 protein. This table holds about 310,000 distinct CDR3 sequences, around 25% found once. For these receptors, no antigen is known. Sequencing was performed on cultured PBMCs, taken from culture after CMV antigen stimulation. These receptors came from a human donor in good health (CMV status not recorded). Some clones in this sample may be carry-over from other donors' samples.

This clonotype occurred once. In DNA, the CDR3 is TGTGCCAGCAGGATTCACAGCAGGAATGAGCAGTTCTTC. Its translation: CASRIHSRNEQFF. The chain is built from TRBV28 and TRBJ2-1, with D hard to call. CDR1 MDHEN and CDR2 SYDVKM come from the germline V gene. The CDR3 is 13 residues long. With 6 bases removed from V and 7 bases from J, the gap between germline ends came to 13 bases.

This clonotype was detected ten times or more. The chain joins TRBV4-1 to TRBJ1-3, with a tentative D call TRBD1 (5 bases). Germline lookup yields CDR1 MGHRA and CDR2 YSYEKL. The CDR3 has 16 residues. V lost 0 bases and J 2 bases, leaving 11 bases between the germline ends. The CDR3 sequence is CASSQDPGFAGNTIYF. CDR3 DNA: TGCGCCAGCAGCCAAGACCCAGGGTTTGCTGGAAACACCATATATTTT.

V gene TRBV19 combines with J gene TRBJ2-2; D may be TRBD1 (7 bases). Looked up from germline, CDR1 is LNHDA and CDR2 is SQIVND (reference sequence). Trimming shortened V by 6 bases and J by 6 bases, and 20 bases separated the two germline ends. The CDR3 consists of 16 residues. This chain's CDR3 is CASSPPAGGIAGELFF. The CDR3 DNA reads as TGTGCCAGTAGCCCTCCTGCAGGGGGGATCGCCGGGGAGCTGTTTTTT. Full variable domain (missing parts from reference TRBV19 and TRBJ2-2): DGGITQSPKYLFRKEGQNVTLSCEQNLNHDAMYWYRQDPGQGLRLIYYSQIVNDFQKGDIAEGYSVSREKKESFPLTVTSAQKNPTAFYLCASSPPAGGIAGELFFGEGSRLTVL.

This chain connects TRBV2 to TRBJ2-3, with D perhaps matching TRBD1 (6 bases). V gave up 8 bases and J gave up 2 bases, with 11 bases separating them. Germline V gene sequence: CDR1 SNHLY, CDR2 FYNNEI. The CDR3 is 13 residues long. CDR3 region: CASDRDTTDTQYF. The CDR3 DNA follows: TGTGCCAGCGACCGGGACACCACAGATACGCAGTATTTT.

The rearrangement links TRBV4-1 to TRBJ2-2; D is unresolved. This CDR3 spans 14 amino acids. CDR1 is MGHRA and CDR2 is YSYEKL in the germline V gene. The V end was cut by 1 base, the J end by 6 bases, with 9 bases between. The CDR3 bases are TGCGCCAGCAGCCAAGTGGTAGGGTCCGGGGAGCTGTTTTTT. Translated, it gives CASSQVVGSGELFF.

This chain joins TRBV18 and TRBJ2-3, with 8 bases matching TRBD2. The CDR3 consists of 15 residues. V dropped 0 bases and J dropped 1; count of bases not matched to a gene: 0. Looked up from germline, CDR1 is KGHSH and CDR2 is LQKENI. In DNA form, the CDR3 reads TGTGCCAGCTCACCACCGCGGGAGGGCACAGATACGCAGTATTTT. Amino acids: CASSPPREGTDTQYF.

This clonotype showed up just a few times. This sequence joins TRBV12-3 or TRBV12-4 and TRBJ1-5; D unresolved. Trimming stripped 2 bases from V and 0 bases from J, with 8 bases between. This CDR3 has 15 amino acids. The CDR3 nucleotides read TGTGCCAGCAGTTTATCGGGGTTTAGCAATCAGCCCCAGCATTTT. Translating gives CASSLSGFSNQPQHF.

This clonotype occurred many times. This chain joins TRBV11-3 and TRBJ2-1; tentatively, D is TRBD2 (6 bases). Germline V gene sequence: CDR1 SGHNT, CDR2 YENEEA. The CDR3 has 13 amino acids. V lost 8 bases, J lost 9 bases, and 17 bases lay in between. The CDR3 DNA sequence: TGTGCCAGCCGTGGCGGGAACGAGGCTGAGCAGTTCTTC. This codes for CASRGGNEAEQFF. The variable domain in full, with the rest retrieved from reference TRBV11-3 and TRBJ2-1, is EAGVVQSPRYKIIEKKQPVAFWCNPISGHNTLYWYLQNLGQGPELLIRYENEEAVDDSQLPKDRFSAERLKGVDSTLKIQPAELGDSAVYLCASRGGNEAEQFFGPGTRLTVL.

In this sample, this clonotype turned up a few times. The chain combines TRBV19 with TRBJ1-1; a possible D gene is TRBD1 (6 bases). The CDR3 loop spans 14 amino acids. V lost 7 bases and J 0 bases, leaving 12 bases between the germline ends. Germline V gene data show CDR1 as LNHDA and CDR2 as SQIVND (reference sequence). The CDR3 reads CASISGALNTEAFF. As DNA, the CDR3 is TGTGCCAGTATCTCGGGGGCGCTGAACACTGAAGCTTTCTTT.

This clonotype occurred a few times. The V and J genes are TRBV7-2 and TRBJ2-3; TRBD2 aligns across 9 bases. The CDR3 sequence is 15 residues long. CDR1 and CDR2 from the germline V gene are SGHTA and FQGNSA. The junction had 6 bases not matched to a gene; V was cut back by 6 bases and J by 2 bases. This chain's CDR3 is CASSPGTSFTDTQYF. The CDR3 region has the DNA TGTGCCAGCAGTCCCGGGACTAGCTTCACAGATACGCAGTATTTT. Variable domain in full (rest from reference TRBV7-2 and TRBJ2-3): GAGVSQSPSNKVTEKGKDVELRCDPISGHTALYWYRQSLGQGLEFLIYFQGNSAPDKSGLPSDRFSAERTGGSVSTLTIQRTQQEDSAVYLCASSPGTSFTDTQYFGPGTRLTVL.

CDR3 residues: CASSLVAATLYNEQFF. The CDR3, as DNA: TGTGCCAGCAGCTTAGTAGCGGCAACCCTATACAATGAGCAGTTCTTC. The rearrangement joins TRBV7-8 to TRBJ2-1; possible D gene TRBD2, 6 bases. The CDR3 is made up of 16 amino acids. Germline CDR1 is SGHVS and CDR2 is FQNEAQ. V lost 1 base and J lost 4, with 14 bases in between.

This clonotype appeared a few times. V gene TRBV27 combines with J gene TRBJ2-3, with unresolved D. The CDR3 runs 14 residues. Germline-derived CDR1 and CDR2 are MNHEY and SMNVEV (reference sequence). V shed 6 bases and J shed 2 bases, with 12 bases lying between them. The CDR3 spells CASSLALPTDTQYF. The CDR3 DNA reads as TGTGCCAGCAGCTTGGCCCTTCCCACAGATACGCAGTATTTT.

The chain has TRBV28 and TRBJ2-3; the D call may be TRBD1 or TRBD2 (6 bases each). V lost 5 bases, J lost 6 bases, and 18 bases lay in between. The CDR3 has 15 residues. Germline V gene lookup returns CDR1 MDHEN and CDR2 SYDVKM. The CDR3 spells CASSTDWGARDTQYF. CDR3 DNA: TGTGCCAGCAGTACCGATTGGGGGGCTAGGGATACGCAGTATTTT.

The chain employs TRBV6-5 and TRBJ2-7; 13 bases are shared with TRBD2. CDR1 is MNHEY, CDR2 SVGAGI, per germline. Trimming cost V 4 bases and J 5 bases; bases outside gene matches: 5. The CDR3 totals 15 residues. CDR3 in amino acids: CASSSGLAGAHEQYF. CDR3 in DNA: TGTGCCAGCAGTTCTGGACTAGCGGGAGCCCACGAGCAGTACTTC.

This clonotype has only a few counts. The V call is TRBV27, the J call TRBJ2-3; D not certain. Trimming left V 6 bases short and J 3 bases short, with 16 bases between. The CDR3 is made up of 15 amino acids. Germline lookup yields CDR1 MNHEY and CDR2 SMNVEV (reference sequence). The CDR3 DNA reads as TGTGCCAGCAGCCAGGAAGGCCGGGTTACAGATACGCAGTATTTT. Translation: CASSQEGRVTDTQYF.

This clonotype was observed a handful of times. This rearrangement joins TRBV29-1 to TRBJ2-4, with 10 bases identical to TRBD2. Germline CDR1 SQVTM, CDR2 ANQGSEA. The CDR3 runs 13 residues. Trimming took 3 bases from V and 8 from J; bases not matched to a gene: 4. The DNA for the CDR3 is TGCAGCGTTGATACAGCGGGGGGGGACATTCAGTACTTC. Translating it yields CSVDTAGGDIQYF.

Ten or more counts support this clonotype. J is TRBJ1-1 and V is TRBV19, with TRBD1 as a possible D gene (6 bases). Trimming shortened V by 10 bases and J by 1 base, and 22 bases separated the two germline ends. The CDR3 covers 16 residues. Germline V gene data show CDR1 as LNHDA and CDR2 as SQIVND (reference sequence). Here the CDR3 DNA reads TGTGCCACCATCGACCGGGGGGGGGCGAGGAACACTGAAGCTTTCTTT. Its protein is CATIDRGGARNTEAFF.

This chain links TRBV4-1 with TRBJ2-3; D is unclear. CDR3 length: 13 residues. Germline CDR1 reads MGHRA; CDR2 reads YSYEKL. With 0 bases removed from V and 2 bases from J, the gap between germline ends came to 3 bases. The CDR3 is CASSQDPTDTQYF. CDR3 nucleotides: TGCGCCAGCAGCCAAGATCCCACAGATACGCAGTATTTT.

This clonotype was found many times. J is TRBJ2-7 and V is TRBV6-2 or TRBV6-3; D is perhaps TRBD2 (6 bases). The CDR3 is 15 amino acids. Looked up from germline, CDR1 is MNHEY and CDR2 is SVGEGT. The germline V and J ends were trimmed by 2 bases and 7 bases, with 18 bases remaining between them. The CDR3 sequence is CASSYRGGVSTEQYV. As DNA, the CDR3 is TGTGCCAGCAGTTACCGGGGAGGAGTCTCTACGGAGCAGTACGTC.

The table lists this clonotype with many counts. The chain carries TRBV7-2 and TRBJ2-3; the D is unclear. From germline, CDR1 is SGHTA and CDR2 FQGNSA. V was shortened by 2 bases and J by 0 bases, with 6 bases between the two germline ends. The CDR3 runs to 14 residues. CDR3 residues: CASSLRRSTDTQYF. In DNA, the CDR3 is TGTGCCAGCAGCTTACGCCGAAGCACAGATACGCAGTATTTT.

This chain joins TRBV11-3 and TRBJ2-7; D might be TRBD1 or TRBD2, each matching 6 bases. CDR3 length: 15 residues. V lost 1 base, J lost 0 bases, and 10 bases lay in between. Germline CDR1 SGHNT, CDR2 YENEEA. The CDR3 nucleotides are TGTGCCAGCAGCTTAGGCGGGACACCCTCCTACGAGCAGTACGTC. The encoded protein is CASSLGGTPSYEQYV.

The J gene is TRBJ2-1, the V gene TRBV7-9; TRBD2 agrees at 9 bases. Trimming took 6 bases from V and 0 from J; bases not matched to a gene: 12. Per the germline V gene, CDR1 is SEHNR and CDR2 is FQNEAQ (reference sequence). The CDR3 is made up of 18 amino acids. CDR3 in DNA: TGTGCCAGCAGTCTGTCCCCGGGACTAGCTATCTCCTACAATGAGCAGTTCTTC. This codes for CASSLSPGLAISYNEQFF.

A few counts support this clonotype. The chain uses TRBV12-3 or TRBV12-4 and TRBJ1-6, with 9 bases lining up with TRBD1. This CDR3 contains 15 residues. V lost 5 bases to trimming and J lost 4 bases; unmatched junction nucleotides: 3. The CDR3 loop is CASSPGQGYNSPLHF. CDR3 DNA: TGTGCCAGCAGTCCGGGACAGGGTTATAATTCACCCCTCCACTTT.

The chain is built from TRBV7-3 and TRBJ2-5, with TRBD1 matching 7 bases. The CDR3 is 15 residues long. The ends lost 3 bases at V and 5 bases at J; junction bases unmatched: 9. The germline V gene encodes CDR1 SGHTA and CDR2 FQGTGA. The CDR3 region has the DNA TGTGCCAGCAGCTTCCTGACAGGGCGAGAGGAGACCCAGTACTTC. It yields the protein CASSFLTGREETQYF. Full variable domain (remainder filled in from reference TRBV7-3 and TRBJ2-5): GAGVSQTPSNKVTEKGKYVELRCDPISGHTALYWYRQSLGQGPEFLIYFQGTGAADDSGLPNDRFFAVRPEGSVSTLKIQRTERGDSAVYLCASSFLTGREETQYFGPGTRLLVL.